A single sample gave rise to the 30 T cell receptor beta chains below, sequenced in a study of long-term antiretroviral therapy in people with HIV. The assay used was immunoSEQ (version v3.0), run at survey level. The repertoire was sequenced with immunoSEQ multiplex PCR; TCRdb's copy has only in-frame clones and lacks some. The sample carries tens of thousands of clones, 86% recorded once. The specimen comprised unsorted PBMCs, sampled just before starting antiretroviral therapy. These receptors originate from a woman aged 18-30 years with HIV.

The V and J genes are TRBV28 and TRBJ1-4; 8 bases agree with TRBD1. CDR1 and CDR2 (germline): MDHEN, SYDVKM. Trimming cost V 6 bases and J 4 bases; bases outside gene matches: 4. This CDR3 has 14 amino acids. The CDR3 bases are TGTGCCAGCAGCAAACAGGGGGTTAATGAAAAACTGTTTTTT. This sequence encodes CASSKQGVNEKLFF.

This chain joins TRBV9 and TRBJ2-4; 8 positions match TRBD2. The CDR3 has 17 amino acids. CDR1 is SGDLS and CDR2 is YYNGEE in the germline V gene. Trimming removed 3 bases from V and 8 bases from J; junction bases left unmatched: 16. The CDR3 region is CASSERLGREAGDIQYF. Here the CDR3 DNA reads TGTGCCAGCAGCGAACGTTTGGGGCGGGAGGCGGGGGACATTCAGTACTTC.

The J gene is TRBJ2-4, the V gene TRBV19; no definite D call. This CDR3 region has 15 residues. The germline V gene has CDR1 LNHDA and CDR2 SQIVND (reference sequence). Trimming pared 3 bases from V and 12 bases from J, leaving 21 bases between. In nucleotides, the CDR3 is TGTGCCAGTAGTATCCCCGGTGGATCCAAAACCGGTCAGTACTTC. It codes for CASSIPGGSKTGQYF.

V is TRBV11-2 and J is TRBJ2-1; TRBD1 might be the D (6 bases). Germline V gene data show CDR1 as SGHAT and CDR2 as FQNNGV. The CDR3 covers 18 residues. V shed 5 bases and J shed 4 bases, with 24 bases lying between them. The CDR3 region is CASSTSSPRQGLYNEQFF. The CDR3 region has the DNA TGTGCCAGCAGCACCTCTAGTCCGCGGCAGGGGCTTTACAATGAGCAGTTCTTC.

The chain joins TRBV4-3 to TRBJ2-1, with 15 nucleotides matching TRBD2. After removal of 0 bases from V and 4 bases from J, the junction contained 7 bases not matched to a gene. The CDR3 consists of 19 residues. Germline assignment: CDR1 LGHNA and CDR2 YSLEER. In nucleotides, the CDR3 is TGCGCCAGCAGCCAAGATCCCGGGACTAGCGGGAGGAGGTACAATGAGCAGTTCTTC. Translation: CASSQDPGTSGRRYNEQFF.

This chain uses TRBV27 with TRBJ2-1, with D possibly being TRBD2 (5 bases). CDR1 is MNHEY and CDR2 is SMNVEV in the germline V gene (reference sequence). The length of the CDR3 is 14 residues. Trimming removed 6 bases from V and 3 bases from J, with 12 bases in between. The CDR3 reads CASSQFRDYNEQFF. The DNA of the CDR3 is TGTGCCAGCAGCCAATTCCGGGACTACAATGAGCAGTTCTTC.

The J gene is TRBJ2-1, the V gene TRBV27, with 14 bases matching TRBD2. Germline V gives CDR1 MNHEY, CDR2 SMNVEV (reference sequence). Germline trimming cut 3 bases from V and 9 bases from J; bases unmatched to any gene: 4. The length of the CDR3 is 15 residues. The CDR3 DNA reads TGTGCCAGCAGTTTGGGACTAGCGGGAGTCCCTGAGCAGTTCTTC. Its translation: CASSLGLAGVPEQFF.

The table lists this clone with a count of one. The chain carries TRBV7-9 and TRBJ1-5; D possibly corresponds to TRBD1 (5 bases). V shed 5 bases and J shed 5 bases, with 16 bases lying between them. The CDR3 totals 15 residues. Per the germline V gene, CDR1 is SEHNR and CDR2 is FQNEAQ (reference sequence). The CDR3, as DNA: TGTGCCAGCAGCCTTGGGGGGGTTCCCCATCAGCCCCAGCATTTT. Amino acid sequence: CASSLGGVPHQPQHF.

This clone was counted once. The chain carries TRBV4-1 and TRBJ1-2; 7 bases line up with TRBD1. V lost 2 bases and J lost 6; bases outside the gene matches: 9. The CDR3 contains 15 residues. The V gene's germline CDR1 is MGHRA and CDR2 YSYEKL. The CDR3 sequence is CASSQYEGAVDGYTF. The CDR3 DNA reads as TGCGCCAGCAGCCAATACGAGGGGGCTGTTGATGGCTACACCTTC.

Comment on this clone: Germline and junction disagree at one end, which may indicate a read error. The chain employs TRBV9 and TRBJ1-2; no clear D gene. The CDR3 is 14 residues long. Germline CDR1 and CDR2: SGDLS and YYNGEE. The CDR3 DNA sequence: TGTGCCAGCAGCGTAGCTGTGGCTGACTATAGCTACACCTTC. The encoded protein is CASSVAVADYSYTF.

J is TRBJ1-1 and V is TRBV19, with 8 bases fitting TRBD1. V lost 3 bases, J lost 6 bases, and 6 bases stayed unmatched. The V gene's germline CDR1 is LNHDA and CDR2 SQIVND (reference sequence). This CDR3 comprises 14 residues. The CDR3 protein is CASSMPDRDSEAFF. CDR3 in DNA: TGTGCCAGTAGTATGCCGGACAGGGACTCTGAAGCTTTCTTT.

This chain uses TRBV20-1 with TRBJ2-7, with D perhaps TRBD1 or TRBD2 (6 bases each). The V end lost 3 bases, the J end lost 7 bases, and 10 bases lay between the germline ends. CDR3 length: 11 residues. Germline-derived CDR1 and CDR2 are DFQATT and SNEGSKA (reference sequence). CDR3 protein: CSASRGPEQYF. Written as DNA, the CDR3 is TGCAGTGCTAGTCGGGGGCCTGAGCAGTACTTC.

The chain uses TRBV7-2 and TRBJ2-5; D might be TRBD1 (6 bases). Germline assignment: CDR1 SGHTA and CDR2 FQGNSA. V lost 4 bases, J lost 4 bases, and 13 bases lay in between. This CDR3 has 14 amino acids. The CDR3 reads CASSSNRVAETQYF. The CDR3 DNA sequence: TGTGCCAGCAGCTCCAACAGGGTGGCAGAGACCCAGTACTTC.

The rearrangement links TRBV28 to TRBJ2-4; D is perhaps TRBD1 (5 bases). This CDR3 contains 15 residues. Deletions cut 1 base from V and 6 bases from J, with 13 bases between. Germline CDR1 and CDR2: MDHEN and SYDVKM. The CDR3 region has the DNA TGTGCCAGCAGTTTATTAGACAGTTTACTAAACATTCAGTACTTC. It yields the protein CASSLLDSLLNIQYF.

CDR3 protein: CASSYPRDSGNTIYF. CDR3 bases: TGTGCCAGCAGTTACCCTAGGGACAGTGGAAACACCATATATTTT. This rearrangement joins TRBV6-6 to TRBJ1-3; 7 nucleotides align to TRBD1. CDR1 and CDR2 (germline): MNHNY, SVGAGI (reference sequence). CDR3 length equals 15 residues. The trim removed 2 bases at V and 3 bases at J, leaving 4 bases unmatched.

This clone ranks as medium-sized. This rearrangement joins TRBV28 to TRBJ2-2; 8 nucleotides match TRBD1. Per germline, CDR1 MDHEN and CDR2 SYDVKM. The CDR3 contains 16 residues. V lost 5 bases to trimming and J lost 1 base; unmatched junction nucleotides: 6. Here the CDR3 reads CASSAETGVNTGELFF. Here the CDR3 DNA reads TGTGCCAGCAGTGCAGAGACAGGGGTGAACACCGGGGAGCTGTTTTTT.

The rearrangement uses TRBV5-6 and TRBJ1-3; D is uncertain. The CDR3 loop spans 16 amino acids. V lost 4 bases and J 1 base, leaving 15 bases between the germline ends. Germline CDR1 SGHDT, CDR2 YYEEEE. The CDR3 DNA follows: TGTGCCAGCAGCACTGACGGTTTGGGGTCTGGAAACACCATATATTTT. It codes for CASSTDGLGSGNTIYF.

V is TRBV7-9 and J is TRBJ2-3, with TRBD2 identical over 11 bases. Germline V gene lookup returns CDR1 SEHNR and CDR2 FQNEAQ (reference sequence). The CDR3 covers 18 residues. Trimming at V came to 5 bases and at J to 2 bases, leaving 12 bases not matched to a gene. The CDR3 loop is CASSAPARLAGPTDTQYF. The CDR3 DNA sequence: TGTGCCAGCAGCGCCCCCGCCCGACTAGCGGGGCCCACAGATACGCAGTATTTT.

The chain recombines TRBV6-5 with TRBJ2-7, with 9 bases that match TRBD1. After removal of 2 bases from V and 4 bases from J, the junction contained 9 bases not matched to a gene. The germline CDR1 and CDR2 sequences are MNHEY and SVGAGI. CDR3 length equals 16 residues. The DNA of the CDR3 is TGTGCCAGCAGTTACCGATCACAGGGGGCGGCGTACGAGCAGTACTTC. Its translation: CASSYRSQGAAYEQYF.

The rearrangement joins TRBV11-2 to TRBJ1-2, with D possibly matching TRBD1 (5 bases). Germline CDR1 is SGHAT and CDR2 is FQNNGV. V lost 1 base, J lost 4 bases, and 10 bases lay in between. CDR3 length equals 14 residues. The CDR3 DNA sequence: TGTGCCAGCAGCTTAGTTGACAGACTCTATGGCTACACCTTC. It is translated as CASSLVDRLYGYTF.

The chain carries TRBV11-1 and TRBJ1-2; TRBD1 matches at 8 bases. The CDR3 extends over 16 amino acids. The V gene's germline CDR1 is SGHAT and CDR2 FQDESV (reference sequence). The trim removed 4 bases at V and 0 bases at J, leaving 7 bases unmatched. CDR3 bases: TGTGCCAGCAGCTCACCCAACAGGGGGGCTAACTATGGCTACACCTTC. Translated: CASSSPNRGANYGYTF.

The J gene is TRBJ2-7, the V gene TRBV15; D gene unclear. Germline loops: CDR1 LNHNV, CDR2 YYDKDF (reference sequence). This CDR3 region has 15 residues. V gave up 0 bases and J gave up 0 bases, with 9 bases separating them. The CDR3 reads CATSRDRSSSYEQYF. The DNA of the CDR3 is TGTGCCACCAGCAGAGACAGGTCCAGCTCCTACGAGCAGTACTTC.

The chain carries TRBV7-2 and TRBJ2-7; 13 nucleotides align to TRBD2. The V gene end was trimmed by 5 bases and the J gene end by 4 bases; junction bases not matched to a gene: 8. This CDR3 spans 16 amino acids. The V gene's germline CDR1 is SGHTA and CDR2 FQGNSA. CDR3 loop: CASSIRTSGSSYEQYF. The CDR3 DNA sequence: TGTGCCAGCAGCATTCGGACTAGCGGGAGCTCTTACGAGCAGTACTTC. The full variable domain, in which reference TRBV7-2 and TRBJ2-7 provide the parts outside the CDR3, is GAGVSQSPSNKVTEKGKDVELRCDPISGHTALYWYRQSLGQGLEFLIYFQGNSAPDKSGLPSDRFSAERTGGSVSTLTIQRTQQEDSAVYLCASSIRTSGSSYEQYFGPGTRLTVT.

This clone was counted only a few times. This chain uses TRBV28 with TRBJ1-4, with a tentative D call TRBD1 (6 bases). Trimming took off 5 bases at V and 8 bases at J, with 18 bases between the two ends. The germline CDR1 and CDR2 sequences are MDHEN and SYDVKM. The CDR3 contains 15 residues. The CDR3 reads CASSIRRGRDEKLFF. The CDR3 DNA reads as TGTGCCAGCAGTATCCGGAGGGGGAGAGACGAAAAACTGTTTTTT.

J is TRBJ2-1 and V is TRBV28; D uncertain. V was pared by 5 bases and J by 11 bases, with 13 bases between. The CDR3 length is 12 residues. Germline V lookup: CDR1 MDHEN, CDR2 SYDVKM. The CDR3 reads CASSSATQQQFF. The CDR3 DNA follows: TGTGCCAGCAGTAGCGCTACCCAGCAGCAGTTCTTC.

The rearrangement joins TRBV4-3 to TRBJ2-2, with 13 bases aligning to TRBD2. This CDR3 contains 19 residues. The trim removed 0 bases at V and 1 base at J, leaving 5 bases unmatched. The germline gives CDR1 LGHNA, CDR2 YSLEER. In DNA form, the CDR3 reads TGCGCCAGCAGCCAAGAGGTCGGGACTAGCGGGATGAACACCGGGGAGCTGTTTTTT. This encodes CASSQEVGTSGMNTGELFF.

This rearrangement joins TRBV11-2 to TRBJ2-7; D is perhaps TRBD1 or TRBD2 (5 bases each). The CDR3 totals 14 residues. Trimming removed 2 bases at V and 7 bases at J, with 15 bases between. Germline V gene sequence: CDR1 SGHAT, CDR2 FQNNGV. DNA of the CDR3: TGTGCCAGCAGCTTATCGGGGACGTCCCGGGAGCAGTACTTC. This translates into CASSLSGTSREQYF.

This clone was observed a handful of times. This chain links TRBV7-3 with TRBJ2-1, with TRBD2 matching 11 bases. This CDR3 region has 15 residues. J was trimmed by 9 bases and V by 2 bases; bases with no gene match: 6. The germline gives CDR1 SGHTA, CDR2 FQGTGA. Here the CDR3 reads CASSLFTSGRGEQFF. The CDR3 DNA is TGTGCCAGCAGCTTATTTACTAGCGGGAGAGGTGAGCAGTTCTTC. Combining the CDR3 with reference TRBV7-3 and TRBJ2-1 gives the whole variable domain GAGVSQTPSNKVTEKGKYVELRCDPISGHTALYWYRQSLGQGPEFLIYFQGTGAADDSGLPNDRFFAVRPEGSVSTLKIQRTERGDSAVYLCASSLFTSGRGEQFFGPGTRLTVL.

The V gene is TRBV9, the J gene TRBJ2-1; D might be TRBD1 or TRBD2, each matching 5 bases. Looked up from germline, CDR1 is SGDLS and CDR2 is YYNGEE. CDR3 size: 15 residues. Trimming took 0 bases from V and 8 from J, leaving 15 bases between them. The CDR3 region has the DNA TGTGCCAGCAGCGTAGCGGGGCCCCGCCAGCATGAGCAGTTCTTC. This translates into CASSVAGPRQHEQFF. Using reference TRBV9 and TRBJ2-1 for the parts outside the CDR3, the full variable domain is DSGVTQTPKHLITATGQRVTLRCSPRSGDLSVYWYQQSLDQGLQFLIQYYNGEERAKGNILERFSAQQFPDLHSELNLSSLELGDSALYFCASSVAGPRQHEQFFGPGTRLTVL.

The sample holds a few counts of this clone. The chain has TRBV25-1 and TRBJ2-7; the D is unclear. The V end was cut by 2 bases, the J end by 6 bases, with 5 bases between. The CDR3 consists of 11 residues. From germline, CDR1 is MGHDK and CDR2 SYGVNS. As DNA, the CDR3 is TGTGCCAGCAGTGAACTTCTCGAGCAGTACTTC. Translated: CASSELLEQYF.